Following are 5 T cell receptor beta chains from one sample sequenced in a study of blood T cell repertoires in COVID-19. Libraries were prepared by immunoSEQ multiplex PCR; TCRdb keeps only in-frame clonotypes and omits some of them. Among hundreds of thousands of clones, 80% to 90% were seen once, and the ten largest hold just under 9%. Sequences were obtained from PBMCs or T cells enriched from blood (not recorded which). The receptors stem from a woman aged 18-29 years who had recovered from COVID-19.

The V and J genes are TRBV27 and TRBJ2-5, with TRBD1 identical over 9 bases. This CDR3 spans 16 amino acids. Germline values: CDR1 MNHEY, CDR2 SMNVEV (reference sequence). V gave up 3 bases and J gave up 5 bases; unmatched junction bases: 10. In nucleotides, the CDR3 is TGTGCCAGCAGTTTCCTACCCACAGGGGGCGTCGAGACCCAGTACTTC. Translating it yields CASSFLPTGGVETQYF.

The chain couples TRBV11-3 to TRBJ1-2; possibly TRBD1 for D (6 bases). V was shortened by 5 bases and J by 4 bases, with 14 bases between the two germline ends. From germline, CDR1 is SGHNT and CDR2 YENEEA. The CDR3 consists of 14 residues. The CDR3 region is CASSPTGTFYGYTF. The CDR3 DNA is TGTGCCAGCAGCCCAACCGGGACATTCTATGGCTACACCTTC.

The J gene is TRBJ2-2, the V gene TRBV9; the D gene is possibly TRBD1 (5 bases). Germline CDR1 SGDLS, CDR2 YYNGEE. CDR3 length: 15 residues. Trimming shortened V by 0 bases and J by 2 bases, and 8 bases separated the two germline ends. CDR3 sequence: CASSVGTHNTGELFF. For the CDR3, the DNA is TGTGCCAGCAGCGTAGGGACACATAACACCGGGGAGCTGTTTTTT.

The chain joins TRBV21-1 to TRBJ2-1; the table's TRBD2 call for D was not verified on the DNA. TRBV21-1 is noted as a pseudogene. The CDR3 runs 15 residues. As DNA, the CDR3 is TGTGCCAGCAGCAAACTAGCGGAACTTTACAATGAGCAGTTCTTC. Its protein is CASSKLAELYNEQFF.

The chain links TRBV4-1 to TRBJ2-2, with 9 nucleotides matching TRBD1. Germline CDR1 MGHRA, CDR2 YSYEKL. The CDR3 has 15 residues. V was pared by 6 bases and J by 5 bases, with 7 bases of the junction left unmatched. The CDR3 DNA reads as TGCGCCAGCAGTGACACCGGGACAGGGACCGGGGAGCTGTTTTTT. The encoded protein is CASSDTGTGTGELFF.